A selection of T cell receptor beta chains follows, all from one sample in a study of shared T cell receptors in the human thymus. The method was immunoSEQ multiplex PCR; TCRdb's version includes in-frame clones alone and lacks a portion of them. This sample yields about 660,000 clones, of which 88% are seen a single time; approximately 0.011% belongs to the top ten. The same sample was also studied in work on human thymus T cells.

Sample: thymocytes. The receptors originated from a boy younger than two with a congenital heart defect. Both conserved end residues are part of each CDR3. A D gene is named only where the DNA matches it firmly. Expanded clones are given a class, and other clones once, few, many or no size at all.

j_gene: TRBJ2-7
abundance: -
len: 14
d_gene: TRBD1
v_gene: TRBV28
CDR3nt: TGTGCCAGCAGTGCAAACAGGGGGCGCTACGAGCAGTACTTC
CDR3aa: CASSANRGRYEQYF

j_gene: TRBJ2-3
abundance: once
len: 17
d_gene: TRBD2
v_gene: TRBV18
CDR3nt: TGTGCCAGCTCCCGACGGACACTAGCGTCTAGCACAGATACGCAGTATTTT
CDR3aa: CASSRRTLASSTDTQYF

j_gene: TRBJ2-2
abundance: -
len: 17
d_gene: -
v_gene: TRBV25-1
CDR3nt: TGTGCCAGCAGTGAATACTGGTCGGGGGAAAACACCGGGGAGCTGTTTTTT
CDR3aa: CASSEYWSGENTGELFF

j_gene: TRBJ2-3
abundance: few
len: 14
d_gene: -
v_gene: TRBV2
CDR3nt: TGTGCCAGCAACCCCAGACTTGGCACAGATACGCAGTATTTT
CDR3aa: CASNPRLGTDTQYF

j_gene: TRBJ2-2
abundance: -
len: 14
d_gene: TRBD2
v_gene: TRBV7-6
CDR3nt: TGTGCCAGCGGCTCGGGAGGGGGGACCGGGGAGCTGTTTTTT
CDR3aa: CASGSGGGTGELFF

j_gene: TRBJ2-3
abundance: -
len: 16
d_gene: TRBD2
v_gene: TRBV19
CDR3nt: TGTGCCAGTATCGCTTACGGGAGGGAGGGCACAGATACGCAGTATTTT
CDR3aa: CASIAYGREGTDTQYF

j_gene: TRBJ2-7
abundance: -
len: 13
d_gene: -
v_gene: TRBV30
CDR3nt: TGTGCCCCCCTACCGTCCCGCTCCTACGAGCAGTACTTC
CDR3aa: CAPLPSRSYEQYF

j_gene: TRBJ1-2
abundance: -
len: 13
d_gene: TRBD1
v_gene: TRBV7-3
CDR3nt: TGTGCCAGCAGCCGGACAGGGGGCTATGGCTACACCTTC
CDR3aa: CASSRTGGYGYTF

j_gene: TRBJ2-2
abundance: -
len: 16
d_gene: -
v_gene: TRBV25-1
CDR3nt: TGTGCCAGCAGTGAGCCCCCGTACTCGAACACCGGGGAGCTGTTTTTT
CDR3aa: CASSEPPYSNTGELFF

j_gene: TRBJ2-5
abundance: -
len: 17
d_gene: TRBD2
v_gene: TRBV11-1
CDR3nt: TGTGCCAGCAATCAGCGTGCTGGGACTAGCGACAAAGAGACCCAGTACTTC
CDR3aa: CASNQRAGTSDKETQYF

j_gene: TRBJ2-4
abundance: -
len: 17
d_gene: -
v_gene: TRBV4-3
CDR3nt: TGCGCCAGCAGCCAAGATCAAGAGGAGCTAGCCAAAAACATTCAGTACTTC
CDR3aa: CASSQDQEELAKNIQYF

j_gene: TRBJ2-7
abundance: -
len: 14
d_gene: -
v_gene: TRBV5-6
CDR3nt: TGTGCCAGCAGCTTGGCGCAGGGGAGGGATGAGCAGTACTTC
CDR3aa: CASSLAQGRDEQYF

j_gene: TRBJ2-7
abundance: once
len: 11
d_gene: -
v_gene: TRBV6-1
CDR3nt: TGTGCCACCTCCCGGAGGGCAGGGGGGTACTTC
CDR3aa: CATSRRAGGYF

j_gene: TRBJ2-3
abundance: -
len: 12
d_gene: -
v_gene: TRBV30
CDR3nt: TGTGCCTGCACAGGGTGGAAAGATACGCAGTATTTT
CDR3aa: CACTGWKDTQYF

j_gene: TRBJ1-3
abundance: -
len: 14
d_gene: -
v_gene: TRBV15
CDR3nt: TGTGCCACCAGCATGACGGGGTCAGGAAACACCATATATTTT
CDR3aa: CATSMTGSGNTIYF

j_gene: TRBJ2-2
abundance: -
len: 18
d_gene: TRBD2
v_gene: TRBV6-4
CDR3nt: TGTGCCAGCAGTTCCGGGACTAGCGGGGTTTCGAACACCGGGGAGCTGTTTTTT
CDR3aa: CASSSGTSGVSNTGELFF

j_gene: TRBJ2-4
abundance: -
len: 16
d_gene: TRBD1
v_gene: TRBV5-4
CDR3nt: TGTGCCAGCAGCTCCGGACAGGGGGAAGCCAAAAACATTCAGTACTTC
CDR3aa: CASSSGQGEAKNIQYF

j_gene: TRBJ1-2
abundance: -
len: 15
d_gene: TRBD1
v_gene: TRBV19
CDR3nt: TGTGCCACCGGACAGGGCAAGAGAGCTAACTATGGCTACACCTTC
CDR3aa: CATGQGKRANYGYTF

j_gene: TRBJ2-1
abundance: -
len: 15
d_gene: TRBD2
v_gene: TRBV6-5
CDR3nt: TGTGCCAGCAGTCAAAGCGGGAGCCCCTACAATGAGCAGTTCTTC
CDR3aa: CASSQSGSPYNEQFF

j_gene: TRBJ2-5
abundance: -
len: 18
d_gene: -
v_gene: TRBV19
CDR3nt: TGTGCCCACTCCCAAAAATATTCAGAACGCGGCCACCAAGAGACCCAGTACTTC
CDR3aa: CAHSQKYSERGHQETQYF

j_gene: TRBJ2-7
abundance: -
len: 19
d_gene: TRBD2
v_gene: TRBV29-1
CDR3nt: TGCAGCGTTGAAACCCCCGGGACTAGCGGATACGGAACCTACTACGAGCAGTACTTC
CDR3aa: CSVETPGTSGYGTYYEQYF

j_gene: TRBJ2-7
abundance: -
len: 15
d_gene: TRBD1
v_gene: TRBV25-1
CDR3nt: TGTGCCAGCCAGACCAAGACAGGGGTGGACTACGAGCAGTACTTC
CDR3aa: CASQTKTGVDYEQYF

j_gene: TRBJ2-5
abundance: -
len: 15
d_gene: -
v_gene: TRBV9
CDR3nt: TGTGCCAGCAGCGTAGCTTTGCGGTCCACAGAGACCCAGTACTTC
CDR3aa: CASSVALRSTETQYF

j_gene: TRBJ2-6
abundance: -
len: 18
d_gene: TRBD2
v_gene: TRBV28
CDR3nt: TGTGCCAGCAGTTTAAAAACTAGCGGACGCTCTGGGGCCAACGTCCTGACTTTC
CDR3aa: CASSLKTSGRSGANVLTF

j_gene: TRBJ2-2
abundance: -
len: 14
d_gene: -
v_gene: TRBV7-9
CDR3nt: TGTGCCAGCAGCTTAGTGAGGGACACCGGGGAGCTGTTTTTT
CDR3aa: CASSLVRDTGELFF

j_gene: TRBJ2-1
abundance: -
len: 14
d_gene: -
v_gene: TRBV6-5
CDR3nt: TGTGCCAGCAGTTATTACGGCTCCTACAATGAGCAGTTCTTC
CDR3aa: CASSYYGSYNEQFF

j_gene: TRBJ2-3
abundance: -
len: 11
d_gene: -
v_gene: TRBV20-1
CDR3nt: TGCAGTGCTACTAGAACAGATACGCAGTATTTT
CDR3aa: CSATRTDTQYF

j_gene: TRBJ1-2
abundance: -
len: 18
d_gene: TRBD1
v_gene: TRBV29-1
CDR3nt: TGCAGCGTTGAAGCCCCCTCCATTGGGACAGGGGAGAAATATGGCTACACCTTC
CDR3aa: CSVEAPSIGTGEKYGYTF

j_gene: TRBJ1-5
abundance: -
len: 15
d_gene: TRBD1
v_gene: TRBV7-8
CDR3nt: TGTGCCAGCAGCCGGGACAGATACAGCAATCAGCCCCAGCATTTT
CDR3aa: CASSRDRYSNQPQHF

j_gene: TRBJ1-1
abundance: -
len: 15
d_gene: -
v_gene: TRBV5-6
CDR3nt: TGTGCCAGCAGCTTGGCGGCAGGGAGGCCCGAAACAGCTTTCTTT
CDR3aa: CASSLAAGRPETAFF

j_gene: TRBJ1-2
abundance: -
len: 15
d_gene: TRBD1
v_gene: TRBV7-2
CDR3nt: TGTGCCAGCACCGAAACGATGGGGCGACAGGGTGGCTACACCTTC
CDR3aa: CASTETMGRQGGYTF

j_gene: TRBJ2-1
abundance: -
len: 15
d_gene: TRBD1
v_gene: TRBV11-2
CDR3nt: TGTGCCAGCAGCTTAGGACAGGGCAGTGTCGATGAGCAGTTCTTC
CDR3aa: CASSLGQGSVDEQFF

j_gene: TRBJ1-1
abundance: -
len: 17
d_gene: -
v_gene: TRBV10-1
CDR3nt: TGCGCCAGACACGGGGGGCCCCCCATTGTAATGAACACTGAAGCTTTCTTT
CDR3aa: CARHGGPPIVMNTEAFF

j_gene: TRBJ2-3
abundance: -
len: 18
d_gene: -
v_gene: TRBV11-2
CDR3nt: TGTGCCAGCAGCTTAGTTCTACGCCTAGGTGCGTCAGGGGTTACGCAGTATTTT
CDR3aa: CASSLVLRLGASGVTQYF

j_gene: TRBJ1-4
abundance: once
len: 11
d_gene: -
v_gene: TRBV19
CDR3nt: TGTGCCAGTAGTCTGAGTGAAAAACTGTTTTTT
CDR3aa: CASSLSEKLFF

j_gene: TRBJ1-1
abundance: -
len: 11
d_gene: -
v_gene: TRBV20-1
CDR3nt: TGCAGTGCGTCGGTAGTCGCTGAAGCTTTCTTT
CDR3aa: CSASVVAEAFF

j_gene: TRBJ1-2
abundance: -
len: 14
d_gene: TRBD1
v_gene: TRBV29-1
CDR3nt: TGCAGCGTTCTCTGGGACAGGGGTGAATATGGCTACACCTTC
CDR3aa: CSVLWDRGEYGYTF

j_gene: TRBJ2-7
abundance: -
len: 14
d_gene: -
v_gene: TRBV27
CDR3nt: TGTGCCAGCAGTTTCCCCGGACTAAAGATGGAGCAGTACTTC
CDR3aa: CASSFPGLKMEQYF

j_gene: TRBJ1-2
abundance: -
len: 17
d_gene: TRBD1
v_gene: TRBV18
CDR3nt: TGTGCCAGCTCATCAGCCTCCGACAGGGGAGCTAACTATGGCTACACCTTC
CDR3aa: CASSSASDRGANYGYTF

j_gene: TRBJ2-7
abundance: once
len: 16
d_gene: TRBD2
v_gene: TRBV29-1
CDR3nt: TGCAGCGTTGGTGCGGTGGGGCGGGGGATTTCCTACGAGCAGTACTTC
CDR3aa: CSVGAVGRGISYEQYF

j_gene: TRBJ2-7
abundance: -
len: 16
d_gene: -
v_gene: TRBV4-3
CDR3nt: TGCGCCAGCAGCCAAGCGGGCGGGCCTAGCTCCTACGAGCAGTACTTC
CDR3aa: CASSQAGGPSSYEQYF

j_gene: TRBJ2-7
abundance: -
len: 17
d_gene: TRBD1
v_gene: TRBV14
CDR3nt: TGTGCCAGCAGCCAAGCTACCTGGGGACAGGGACGCTACGAGCAGTACTTC
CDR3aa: CASSQATWGQGRYEQYF

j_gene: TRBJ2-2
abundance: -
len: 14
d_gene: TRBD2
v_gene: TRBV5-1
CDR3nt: TGCGCCAGCAGCTTAAGCGGGACGGGCGGGGAGCTGTTTTTT
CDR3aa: CASSLSGTGGELFF

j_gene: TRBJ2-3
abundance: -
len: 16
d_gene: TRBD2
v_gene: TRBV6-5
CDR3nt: TGTGCCAGCAGTTACTCACTAAGCGGGGTCACAGATACGCAGTATTTT
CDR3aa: CASSYSLSGVTDTQYF

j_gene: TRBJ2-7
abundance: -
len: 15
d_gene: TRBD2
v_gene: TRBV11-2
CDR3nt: TGTGCCAGCAGCTTAGATCAGCGGGAGTTTTACGAGCAGTACTTC
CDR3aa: CASSLDQREFYEQYF

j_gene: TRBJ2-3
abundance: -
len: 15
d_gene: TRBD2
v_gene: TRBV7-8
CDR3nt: TGTGCCAGCAGCCGACTAGCGGGGAGCACAGATACGCAGTATTTT
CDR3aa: CASSRLAGSTDTQYF

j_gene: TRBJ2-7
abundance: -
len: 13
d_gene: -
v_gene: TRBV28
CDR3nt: TGTGCCAGCAAGTTTTTAGGGGCCTACGAGCAGTACTTC
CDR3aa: CASKFLGAYEQYF

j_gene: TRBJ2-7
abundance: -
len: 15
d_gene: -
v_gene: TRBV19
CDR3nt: TGTGCCAGTAGTATAGCCTGGGACTGTTCCTACGAGCAGTACTTC
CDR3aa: CASSIAWDCSYEQYF

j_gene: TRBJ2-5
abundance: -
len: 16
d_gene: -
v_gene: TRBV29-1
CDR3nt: TGCAGCGTTGACCCGGGGGAGGGGGGGGAAGAAGAGACCCAGTACTTC
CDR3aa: CSVDPGEGGEEETQYF